This TCR beta chain stems from a study of shared clonotypes between healthy human individuals (dated by TCRdb to the early 2020s). Context from the whole study: A few men and a couple of women, aged 18 to 49 years, made up the cohort. Blood TCR repertoires of four to six healthy adults were deeply sequenced to estimate repertoire size and the extent of clonotype sharing between individuals. Per donor, three plates each were used for CD4 naive and CD4 memory, two for CD8 naive, and one for CD8 memory. Between about 0.9 and 9 billion PBMCs per donor were obtained by leukapheresis. To increase sequencing depth and limit assay-specific biases, TCR repertoire library preparation and sequencing were carried out by different laboratories using diverse techniques. Study-level results and caveats: Sampling was restricted to blood, and TCR repertoires in tissues likely differ from the TCR repertoires found in blood. Rarefaction of sorted-subset datasets indicated incomplete sequencing despite the large sequencing depth. Pairwise subsampling indicated that sequencing depth was expected to affect the degree of clonotype sharing among donors. The genetic and exposure-history diversity represented was limited by the small number of donors. Compared with non-shared clonotypes, the clonotypes found in all four sorted-subset donors had higher generation probabilities. Naive subsets generally had larger estimated clonotype richness than memory subsets. When several donors were compared, the shared fraction of clonotypes was around 5% for naive CD4, 3.5% for naive CD8, more than 2% for memory CD4, and around 0.4% for memory CD8.

Using the deep immunoSEQ assay, multiplex PCR amplified TCR CDR3 regions from genomic DNA. Extracted genomic DNA from each cell subset was spread evenly across all wells of several immunoSEQ 96-well plates, with each plate serving as a replicate. For sorted subsets, around 0.2 ug genomic DNA, equal to tens of thousands of T cell genomes, was loaded into each replicate PCR. Purified libraries were quantified with a Qubit 3.0 fluorometer, sized on a Bioanalyzer 2100, and re-quantified with the KAPA Library Quantification kit. Each immunoSEQ 96-well plate was sequenced on its own single-read 150-cycle Illumina NextSeq 550 flow cell. On the study's bioinformatics: Because the immunoSEQ output held only junctional sequences and lacked quality scores, the filtering could not match the filtering applied to full-length reads. To assign V/J genes and CDR3, sequences were annotated against IMGT germline references using PyIR, a Python wrapper for IgBLAST v1.9. Reads were filtered out if the reads had weak V/J assignments (E-value above 1e-6), no CDR3, stop codons, out-of-frame junctions, or ambiguous translated residues. A V3J clonotype was defined by an identical inferred V gene, J gene, and CDR3 amino acid sequence. Percentage overlap between repertoires was computed as shared unique clonotypes divided by the size of the smaller repertoire. Richness of each repertoire was evaluated using RTK rarefaction, the Chao1 estimator, and Recon v2.1 estimates of unobserved clonotypes. Generation probabilities for all TCRbeta clonotypes obtained by the gDNA method from several donors were computed using OLGA. TCRdb took this table from immuneACCESS and kept in-frame rearrangements with V and J called. Such tables lack part of the clones; where checked against another copy, unresolved V genes explain under half of the gap, and the rest is unexplained. V and J calls and clone size are copied from that table; D and trimming were computed from the DNA. The sample yields 2 million to 3 million clones; 80% to 95% were counted once. About 0.39% of the sample rests with the top ten.

Healthy HIV-negative adults with no recently reported acute infections or vaccinations were included as donors. Every donor was a Caucasian adult residing in Nashville, Tennessee, USA. CD4+ T cells were enriched by magnetic negative selection; naive cells were then positively selected on CD45RA, and the negative fraction formed the memory subset. After blood collection by leukapheresis, PBMCs were isolated using Ficoll-Histopaque density gradient centrifugation and then cryopreserved in the vapor phase of liquid nitrogen. Purity and quantity of every magnetically sorted T cell population were checked by analytical flow cytometry. Genomic DNA was isolated from every sorted fraction and measured by UV absorbance on a Nanodrop 2000c. In the germline V gene (reference sequence), CDR1 corresponds to GTSNPN and CDR2 to SVGIG. The CDR3 has 13 amino acids, counting the end cysteine and phenylalanine. The kept DNA is CDR3 alone, 39 bases in frame from the first base. From V the trimming removes 5 bases and from J it removes 5 bases, while the gene matches leave 7 bases of the junction unaccounted for.

To note about this clone: Its antigen is unknown. Nothing much larger sits one base from this clone, and base qualities are not available.

The sequence came from a man aged 18 to 29 in good health. Some clones in this sample may be carry-over from other donors' samples. This sequence uses TRBV30 and TRBJ1-1, with TRBD1 matching 8 junction bases. The source material was naive CD4+ T cells from PBMCs. According to the study, the label for this sample's cell subset or site signals: CD45RA+ positively selected. The CDR3 in this case is CAWDRGQGTEAFF. The DNA is as follows: TGTGCCTGGGACAGGGGACAAGGGACTGAAGCTTTCTTT.